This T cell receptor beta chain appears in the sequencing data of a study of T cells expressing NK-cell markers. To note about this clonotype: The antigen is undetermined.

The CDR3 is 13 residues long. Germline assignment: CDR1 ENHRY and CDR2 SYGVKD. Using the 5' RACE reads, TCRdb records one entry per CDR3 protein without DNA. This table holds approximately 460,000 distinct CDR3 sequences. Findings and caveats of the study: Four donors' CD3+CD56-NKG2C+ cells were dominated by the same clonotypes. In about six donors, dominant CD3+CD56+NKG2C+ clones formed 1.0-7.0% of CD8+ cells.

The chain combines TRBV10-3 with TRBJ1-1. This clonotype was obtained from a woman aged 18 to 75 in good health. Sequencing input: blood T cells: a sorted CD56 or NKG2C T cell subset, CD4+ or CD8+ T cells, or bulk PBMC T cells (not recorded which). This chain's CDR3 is CAISESIGQEAFF.